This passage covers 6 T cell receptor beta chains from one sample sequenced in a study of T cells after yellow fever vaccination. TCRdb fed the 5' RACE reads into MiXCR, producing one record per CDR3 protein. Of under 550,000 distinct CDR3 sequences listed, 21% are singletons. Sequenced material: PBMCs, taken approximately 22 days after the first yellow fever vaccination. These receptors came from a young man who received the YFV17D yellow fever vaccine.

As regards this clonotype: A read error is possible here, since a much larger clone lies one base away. CDR3: CASRYDSNQPQHF. CDR3 DNA: TGTGCCAGCAGGTACGATAGCAATCAGCCCCAGCATTTT. The genes are TRBV6-5 and TRBJ1-5; unclear D gene. Looked up from germline, CDR1 is MNHEY and CDR2 is SVGAGI. V lost 6 bases and J 0 bases, leaving 6 bases between the germline ends. There are 13 residues in the CDR3.

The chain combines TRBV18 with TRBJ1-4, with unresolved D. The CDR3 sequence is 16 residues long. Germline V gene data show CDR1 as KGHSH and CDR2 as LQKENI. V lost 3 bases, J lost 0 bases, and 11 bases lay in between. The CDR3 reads CASSPARRATNEKLFF. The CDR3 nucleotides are TGTGCCAGCTCACCTGCGAGGAGGGCAACTAATGAAAAACTGTTTTTT.

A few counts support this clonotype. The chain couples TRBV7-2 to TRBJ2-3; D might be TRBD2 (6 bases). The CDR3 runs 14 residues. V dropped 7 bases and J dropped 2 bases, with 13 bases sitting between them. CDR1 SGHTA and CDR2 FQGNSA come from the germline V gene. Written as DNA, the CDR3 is TGTGCCAGCACCCCCGGGGGATACACAGATACGCAGTATTTT. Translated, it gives CASTPGGYTDTQYF. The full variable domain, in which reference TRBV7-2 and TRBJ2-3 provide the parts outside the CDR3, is GAGVSQSPSNKVTEKGKDVELRCDPISGHTALYWYRQSLGQGLEFLIYFQGNSAPDKSGLPSDRFSAERTGGSVSTLTIQRTQQEDSAVYLCASTPGGYTDTQYFGPGTRLTVL.

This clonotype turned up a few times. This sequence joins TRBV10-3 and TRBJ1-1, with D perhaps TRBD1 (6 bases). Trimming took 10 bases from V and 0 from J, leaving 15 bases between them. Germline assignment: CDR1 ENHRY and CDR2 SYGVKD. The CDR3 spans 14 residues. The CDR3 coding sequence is TGTGCCACAAATCTGGGGGCTCTGAACACTGAAGCTTTCTTT. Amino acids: CATNLGALNTEAFF.

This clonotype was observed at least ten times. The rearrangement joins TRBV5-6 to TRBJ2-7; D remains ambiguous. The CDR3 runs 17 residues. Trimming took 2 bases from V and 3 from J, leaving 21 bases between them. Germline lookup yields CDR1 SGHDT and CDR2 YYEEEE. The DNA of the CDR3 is TGTGCCAGCAGCTTTTTTACGTTGACACCGATGGGCTACGAGCAGTACGTC. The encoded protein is CASSFFTLTPMGYEQYV.

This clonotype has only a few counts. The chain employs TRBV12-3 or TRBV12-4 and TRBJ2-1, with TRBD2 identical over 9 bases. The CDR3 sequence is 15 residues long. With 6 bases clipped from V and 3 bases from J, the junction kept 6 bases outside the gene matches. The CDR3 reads CASRSSGGHYNEQFF. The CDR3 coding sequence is TGTGCCAGCAGAAGCAGCGGGGGGCACTACAATGAGCAGTTCTTC.